This T cell receptor beta chain was documented in a study of blood T cell repertoires in COVID-19. The assay was immunoSEQ multiplex PCR, and TCRdb's table has in-frame clones only and misses some. The data show over 150,000 clones, about 90% seen once. Two negative PCRs, clearance, or symptom resolution were required of recovered Cohort 3 donors. Germline-derived CDR1 and CDR2 are SGHRS and YFSETQ. V dropped 4 bases and J dropped 4; count of bases not matched to a gene: 8. The CDR3 covers 16 residues. The source material was PBMCs or T cells enriched from blood (not recorded which). This receptor was taken from a woman in her forties or fifties who had recovered from COVID-19. V usage is TRBV5-1 and J usage is TRBJ2-3; TRBD2 agrees at 11 bases. Here the CDR3 reads CASSLGLAGGADTQYF. The CDR3 nucleotides read TGCGCCAGCAGCCTAGGGTTAGCGGGAGGGGCAGATACGCAGTATTTT.